This TCR beta chain was observed in a study of Ad26.COV2.S vaccination and SARS-CoV-2 variants. Germline values: CDR1 SGHVS, CDR2 FNYEAQ. The V segment lost 5 bases and the J segment 1 base; nucleotides outside the gene matches: 11. The CDR3 contains 16 residues. Repertoires were generated with immunoSEQ multiplex PCR, while TCRdb's copy carries only in-frame clones and drops some. The repertoire has about 400,000 clones, 89% of them found once; the top ten carry under 2%. In its sample, this clone was seen once. Stated treatment: around 19 received Ad26.COV2.S at low or high dose, single or two shots; about five received placebo; per-sample allocation not given. Following the first vaccine or placebo injection, samples were taken on day 63.

This clonotype was sampled from a person aged 18 to 59 who received the Ad26.COV2.S COVID-19 vaccine or a placebo. This sample comprised peripheral blood, obtained in a trial of Ad26.COV2.S vaccine versus placebo. The genes are TRBV7-6 and TRBJ2-7; 7 bases align to TRBD1. This chain's CDR3 is CASSATQGQLSYEQYF. The CDR3 DNA reads as TGTGCCAGCAGCGCGACCCAGGGACAGTTGTCCTACGAGCAGTACTTC.